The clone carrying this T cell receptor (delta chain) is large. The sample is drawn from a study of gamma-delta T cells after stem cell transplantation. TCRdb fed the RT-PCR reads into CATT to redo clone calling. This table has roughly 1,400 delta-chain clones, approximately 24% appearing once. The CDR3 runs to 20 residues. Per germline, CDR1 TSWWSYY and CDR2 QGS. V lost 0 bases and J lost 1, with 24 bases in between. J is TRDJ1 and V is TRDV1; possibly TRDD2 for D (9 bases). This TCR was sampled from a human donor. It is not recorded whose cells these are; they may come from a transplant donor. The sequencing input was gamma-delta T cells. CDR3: CALGELLPTLGWGITDKLIF. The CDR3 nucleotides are TGTGCTCTTGGGGAACTCCTTCCTACACTAGGTTGGGGGATCACCGATAAACTCATCTTT.